Below, 17 T cell receptor beta chains from the same sample are listed, as sequenced in a study of shared clonotypes between healthy human individuals. Method: immunoSEQ multiplex PCR; TCRdb's copy keeps in-frame clones and lacks some. Of a few million clones listed, 90% to 95% are singletons. Sequenced input: naive CD4+ T cells from PBMCs. Subset indicated: CD45RA+ positively selected. Receptor source: a man in his late teens or twenties in good health. Some clones in this sample may be carry-over from other donors' samples.

The chain is built from TRBV28 and TRBJ1-1, with D unclear. V was shortened by 5 bases and J by 2 bases, with 12 bases between the two germline ends. Germline V gene sequence: CDR1 MDHEN, CDR2 SYDVKM. The CDR3 is 14 residues long. Here the CDR3 reads CASSAYRGNTEAFF. CDR3 in DNA: TGTGCCAGCAGTGCTTACAGAGGAAACACTGAAGCTTTCTTT.

The chain combines TRBV10-1 with TRBJ2-7, with 7 positions matching TRBD2. Germline CDR1 is WNHNN and CDR2 is SYGVQD (reference sequence). The CDR3 spans 18 residues. Trimming removed 0 bases from V and 1 base from J; junction bases left unmatched: 12. The CDR3 region is CASSESRAGPPSSYEQYF. The DNA for the CDR3 is TGCGCCAGCAGTGAGTCCCGAGCGGGACCCCCTTCATCCTACGAGCAGTACTTC.

J is TRBJ2-7 and V is TRBV14; D is ambiguous. V was shortened by 3 bases and J by 6 bases, with 9 bases between the two germline ends. The CDR3 spans 12 residues. CDR1 SGHDN and CDR2 FVKESK come from the germline V gene. DNA of the CDR3: TGTGCCAGCAGCCAGAATATTCTCGAGCAGTACTTC. Amino acid sequence: CASSQNILEQYF.

The V call is TRBV9, the J call TRBJ2-1, with TRBD2 matching over 7 bases. V lost 4 bases to trimming and J lost 6 bases; unmatched junction nucleotides: 13. This CDR3 has 16 residues. Germline values: CDR1 SGDLS, CDR2 YYNGEE. This CDR3 reads CASSPRGDSNLNEQFF. CDR3 DNA sequence: TGTGCCAGCAGCCCCCGGGGGGACTCAAATCTCAATGAGCAGTTCTTC.

J is TRBJ1-4 and V is TRBV11-2; D unresolved. The V gene's germline CDR1 is SGHAT and CDR2 FQNNGV. V lost 5 bases and J 6 bases, leaving 22 bases between the germline ends. The CDR3 extends over 17 amino acids. The CDR3 sequence is CASSPQRLGRVDEKLFF. CDR3 nucleotide sequence: TGTGCCAGCAGCCCACAAAGGTTGGGTCGAGTGGATGAAAAACTGTTTTTT.

The rearrangement links TRBV4-1 to TRBJ1-1, with 9 nucleotides matching TRBD1. Germline lookup yields CDR1 MGHRA and CDR2 YSYEKL. V shed 0 bases and J 1 base; nucleotides not matched to a gene: 3. The CDR3 sequence is 16 residues long. The chain's CDR3 is CASSQENRGPNTEAFF. The CDR3 DNA is TGCGCCAGCAGCCAAGAGAACAGGGGGCCGAACACTGAAGCTTTCTTT.

The chain employs TRBV28 and TRBJ1-5; 10 bases align to TRBD1. V dropped 5 bases and J dropped 9; count of bases not matched to a gene: 10. There are 15 residues in the CDR3. Germline lookup yields CDR1 MDHEN and CDR2 SYDVKM. CDR3 loop: CASSPSGTGVRPQHF. The CDR3 DNA follows: TGTGCCAGCAGTCCCTCCGGGACAGGGGTTCGGCCCCAGCATTTT.

The chain is built from TRBV9 and TRBJ1-1; D is uncertain. Germline V gives CDR1 SGDLS, CDR2 YYNGEE. This CDR3 is 13 amino acids long. Trimming left V 2 bases short and J 3 bases short, with 8 bases between. DNA for the CDR3: TGTGCCAGCAGCGTTGGGAGCTACACTGAAGCTTTCTTT. Protein: CASSVGSYTEAFF.

This chain connects TRBV28 to TRBJ1-5, with D hard to call. The ends were cut back, 2 bases at V and 3 bases at J, with 11 bases in the middle. Germline values: CDR1 MDHEN, CDR2 SYDVKM. The CDR3 is 15 amino acids. CDR3: CASSLAAADNQPQHF. CDR3 nucleotide sequence: TGTGCCAGCAGTTTAGCCGCGGCAGACAATCAGCCCCAGCATTTT. Variable domain in full (rest from reference TRBV28 and TRBJ1-5): DVKVTQSSRYLVKRTGEKVFLECVQDMDHENMFWYRQDPGLGLRLIYFSYDVKMKEKGDIPEGYSVSREKKERFSLILESASTNQTSMYLCASSLAAADNQPQHFGDGTRLSIL.

The chain is built from TRBV5-1 and TRBJ2-1; D gene ambiguous. The CDR3 spans 15 residues. Between the trimmed V and J ends, which lost 4 bases and 5 bases, there was a span of 16 bases. Germline V gene lookup returns CDR1 SGHRS and CDR2 YFSETQ. The CDR3 DNA follows: TGCGCCAGCAGCCCCGAGCCGAGCCCCCACAATGAGCAGTTCTTC. Translation gives CASSPEPSPHNEQFF.

The chain is built from TRBV19 and TRBJ1-3; D is unresolved. V shed 5 bases and J shed 4 bases, with 15 bases lying between them. The CDR3 spans 15 residues. The germline V gene has CDR1 LNHDA and CDR2 SQIVND (reference sequence). The CDR3 DNA reads TGTGCCAGTAGTTCCCAACCGAGACCCGGAAACACCATATATTTT. Encoded protein: CASSSQPRPGNTIYF.

J is TRBJ2-7 and V is TRBV7-9, with TRBD2 identical over 12 bases. The CDR3 is 15 residues long. The V gene's germline CDR1 is SEHNR and CDR2 FQNEAQ (reference sequence). The J segment lost 2 bases and the V segment lost 5 bases, leaving 4 bases of the junction unmatched. The DNA for the CDR3 is TGTGCCAGCAGCCAGGGACTAGCGGGTACCTACGAGCAGTACTTC. Translated, it gives CASSQGLAGTYEQYF.

To note about this clone: The same CDR3 can be traced to other DNA sequences in this sample. J is TRBJ1-3 and V is TRBV28; no clear D gene. This CDR3 has 12 residues. Germline V gene sequence: CDR1 MDHEN, CDR2 SYDVKM. The V end was cut by 7 bases, the J end by 0 bases, with 4 bases between. CDR3 sequence: CASKGSGNTIYF. The DNA for the CDR3 is TGTGCCAGCAAGGGCTCTGGAAACACCATATATTTT. The whole variable domain, filled in from reference TRBV28 and TRBJ1-3, reads DVKVTQSSRYLVKRTGEKVFLECVQDMDHENMFWYRQDPGLGLRLIYFSYDVKMKEKGDIPEGYSVSREKKERFSLILESASTNQTSMYLCASKGSGNTIYFGEGSWLTVV.

Turning to this clone: Within the sample, other DNA sequences also encode this same CDR3. The chain joins TRBV5-1 to TRBJ1-4; 7 positions match TRBD1. CDR3 length: 14 amino acids. J gave up 3 bases and V 1 base, and 0 bases lay outside the gene matches. Germline V lookup: CDR1 SGHRS, CDR2 YFSETQ. The CDR3 DNA follows: TGCGCCAGCAGCTTGCAGGGGGCTAATGAAAAACTGTTTTTT. This codes for CASSLQGANEKLFF.

The chain joins TRBV27 to TRBJ2-1; D ambiguous. V was clipped by 7 bases and J by 2 bases, with 15 bases between them. The CDR3 covers 15 residues. The V gene's germline CDR1 is MNHEY and CDR2 SMNVEV (reference sequence). The CDR3 bases are TGTGCCAGCAAACGTCTGGGTGGAACCTACAATGAGCAGTTCTTC. Amino acid sequence: CASKRLGGTYNEQFF.

This rearrangement joins TRBV5-1 to TRBJ2-5; D may be TRBD1 (5 bases). The ends were cut back, 1 base at V and 5 bases at J, with 12 bases in the middle. Germline V gives CDR1 SGHRS, CDR2 YFSETQ. The CDR3 has 14 amino acids. The CDR3 coding sequence is TGCGCCAGCAGCTTGCAGGGATACGGGGAGACCCAGTACTTC. This encodes CASSLQGYGETQYF.

CDR3 sequence reads: CASGLTLGTNEQFF. CDR3 DNA: TGTGCTAGTGGTTTGACACTAGGGACCAATGAGCAGTTCTTC. The gene calls are TRBV12-5 and TRBJ2-1; D might be TRBD1 or TRBD2, each matching 5 bases. CDR1 is LGHNT and CDR2 is FRNRAP in the germline V gene. Deletions cut 2 bases from V and 6 bases from J, with 11 bases between. The CDR3 spans 14 residues.